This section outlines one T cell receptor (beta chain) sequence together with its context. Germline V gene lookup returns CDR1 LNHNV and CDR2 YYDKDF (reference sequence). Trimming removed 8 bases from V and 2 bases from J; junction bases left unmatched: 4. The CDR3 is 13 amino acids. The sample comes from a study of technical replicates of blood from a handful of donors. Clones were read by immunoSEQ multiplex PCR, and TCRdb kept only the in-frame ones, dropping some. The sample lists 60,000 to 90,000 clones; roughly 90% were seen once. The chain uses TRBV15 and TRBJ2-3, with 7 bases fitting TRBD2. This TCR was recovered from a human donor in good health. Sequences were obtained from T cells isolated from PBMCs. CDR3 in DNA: TGTGCCACCCAACTAGCGATCACAGATACGCAGTATTTT. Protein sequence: CATQLAITDTQYF.